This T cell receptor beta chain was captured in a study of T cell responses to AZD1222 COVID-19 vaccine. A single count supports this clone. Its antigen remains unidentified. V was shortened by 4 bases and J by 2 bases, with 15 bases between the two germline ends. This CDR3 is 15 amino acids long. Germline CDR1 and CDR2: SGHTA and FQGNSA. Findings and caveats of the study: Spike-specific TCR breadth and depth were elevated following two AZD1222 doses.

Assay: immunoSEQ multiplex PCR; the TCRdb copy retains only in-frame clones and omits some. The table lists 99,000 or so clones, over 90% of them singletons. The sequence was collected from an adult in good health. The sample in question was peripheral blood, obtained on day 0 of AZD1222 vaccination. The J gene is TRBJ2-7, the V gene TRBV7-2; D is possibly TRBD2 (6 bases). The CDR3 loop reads CASSSYGSSTYEQYF. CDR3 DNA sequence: TGTGCCAGCAGCTCGTACGGGAGTTCAACCTACGAGCAGTACTTC.